The 24 T cell receptor beta chains below all came from one sample that was sequenced in a study of T cells after yellow fever vaccination. TCRdb used MiXCR to reprocess the 5' RACE reads, holding one entry per CDR3 protein. Found here are 450,000 to 550,000 distinct CDR3 sequences, roughly 22% of them singletons; the top ten hold less than 20%. The starting material was PBMCs, obtained 21 days after the first yellow fever vaccination. These receptor sequences come from a man between 18 and 35 years old who received the YFV17D yellow fever vaccine.

The V gene is TRBV6-2 or TRBV6-3, the J gene TRBJ2-7; D is unclear. The CDR3 consists of 14 residues. CDR1 is MNHEY and CDR2 is SVGEGT in the germline V gene. Trimming took 0 bases from V and 3 from J, leaving 9 bases between them. This chain's CDR3 is CASSYSEIGYEQYV. DNA for the CDR3: TGTGCCAGCAGTTACTCTGAGATAGGCTACGAGCAGTACGTC.

CDR3 sequence: CAPEGRADTEAFF. Here the CDR3 DNA reads TGTGCCCCCGAGGGCAGGGCCGACACTGAAGCTTTCTTT. This rearrangement joins TRBV7-9 to TRBJ1-1; TRBD1 is a possible D gene (5 bases). Germline loops: CDR1 SEHNR, CDR2 FQNEAQ (reference sequence). The V end was cut by 11 bases, the J end by 3 bases, with 16 bases between. CDR3 size: 13 residues.

CDR3 region: CASSLGNRGRVETQYF. The CDR3 nucleotides are TGTGCCAGCAGCTTAGGAAACAGGGGGCGCGTCGAGACCCAGTACTTC. The chain links TRBV11-2 to TRBJ2-5; 9 nucleotides match TRBD1. With 1 base clipped from V and 5 bases from J, the junction kept 8 bases outside the gene matches. CDR1 is SGHAT and CDR2 is FQNNGV in the germline V gene. This CDR3 spans 16 amino acids.

This clonotype was observed a few times. This chain joins TRBV7-2 and TRBJ2-5, with D perhaps being TRBD1 or TRBD2 (5 bases each). The CDR3 has 16 amino acids. V was shortened by 1 base and J by 1 base, with 13 bases between the two germline ends. The germline CDR1 and CDR2 sequences are SGHTA and FQGNSA. The CDR3 DNA reads TGTGCCAGCAGCTTAGGGGGGACGACCTTCCAAGAGACCCAGTACTTC. Protein product: CASSLGGTTFQETQYF.

This clonotype has more than one count but fewer than ten. The V call is TRBV30, the J call TRBJ2-7; no reliable D call. This CDR3 comprises 11 residues. CDR1 is GTSNPN and CDR2 is SVGIG in the germline V gene (reference sequence). Trimming left V 0 bases short and J 6 bases short, with 6 bases between. Here the CDR3 reads CAWSVRAEQYF. CDR3 DNA sequence: TGTGCCTGGAGTGTACGGGCCGAGCAGTACTTC.

J is TRBJ2-5 and V is TRBV4-2, with D unclear. The CDR3 length is 13 residues. V lost 0 bases, J lost 7 bases, and 9 bases lay in between. Per the germline V gene, CDR1 is LGHNA and CDR2 is YNFKEQ. CDR3: CASSQDISGTQYF. The CDR3 nucleotides are TGTGCCAGCAGCCAAGATATCTCGGGGACCCAGTACTTC.

This clonotype was counted many times. The chain has TRBV7-6 and TRBJ1-3, with no clear D. CDR1 and CDR2 from the germline V gene are SGHVS and FNYEAQ. V was trimmed by 5 bases and J by 0 bases, leaving 11 bases between them. The CDR3 consists of 15 residues. DNA for the CDR3: TGTGCCAGCAGCGAGGGCTCATCCTCTGGAAACACCATATATTTT. It yields the protein CASSEGSSSGNTIYF.

The chain combines TRBV4-1 with TRBJ2-2, with 9 nucleotides matching TRBD2. This CDR3 region has 18 residues. Looked up from germline, CDR1 is MGHRA and CDR2 is YSYEKL. V gave up 4 bases and J gave up 6 bases; unmatched junction bases: 15. Written as DNA, the CDR3 is TGCGCCAGCAGCCCCCGTTGGGGCGGGGGGGCAGAGTCCGGGGAGCTGTTTTTT. Translated, it gives CASSPRWGGGAESGELFF.

V and J are TRBV12-3 or TRBV12-4 and TRBJ1-6; a weak D match, TRBD1 (6 bases). The CDR3 extends over 14 amino acids. Trimming shortened V by 5 bases and J by 7 bases, and 12 bases separated the two germline ends. The CDR3 DNA follows: TGTGCCAGCAGTGGAGGGGGAAACAATTCACCCCTCCACTTT. It yields the protein CASSGGGNNSPLHF.

V is TRBV24-1 and J is TRBJ2-3, with D maybe TRBD2 (7 bases). V lost 1 base and J 0 bases, leaving 13 bases between the germline ends. The germline gives CDR1 KGHDR, CDR2 SFDVKD. The CDR3 covers 17 residues. The CDR3 region has the DNA TGTGCCACCAGTGATTTTTCTGGGGGGGCGAGCACAGATACGCAGTATTTT. It codes for CATSDFSGGASTDTQYF.

With respect to this clonotype: The junction and the germline gene differ at one end; a read error may be behind it. V usage is TRBV7-2 and J usage is TRBJ2-1; D is possibly TRBD2 (5 bases). From germline, CDR1 is SGHTA and CDR2 FQGNSA. The CDR3 runs 17 residues. The CDR3 loop is CVSSLVGLTGSSLEQFF. The DNA for the CDR3 is TGTGTCAGCAGCTTAGTTGGGCTTACGGGGTCTAGCCTGGAGCAGTTCTTC.

This clonotype was counted a few times. V is TRBV5-6 and J is TRBJ2-3; the match to TRBD1 covers 7 bases. Trimming took 1 base from V and 9 from J; bases not matched to a gene: 5. The CDR3 is 13 residues long. CDR1 and CDR2 (germline): SGHDT, YYEEEE. In DNA form, the CDR3 reads TGTGCCAGCAGCTTGAGAGACAGGGTAACGCAGTATTTT. Its translation is CASSLRDRVTQYF.

This rearrangement joins TRBV7-2 to TRBJ2-7; 13 bases match TRBD2. The CDR3 spans 16 residues. Germline values: CDR1 SGHTA, CDR2 FQGNSA. Trimming cost V 1 base and J 4 bases; bases outside gene matches: 4. The CDR3 DNA follows: TGTGCCAGCAGCTTAGTACTAGCGGGGGGGCGATACGAGCAGTACTTC. It translates to CASSLVLAGGRYEQYF.

The chain has TRBV20-1 and TRBJ1-5; unclear D gene. Per the germline V gene, CDR1 is DFQATT and CDR2 is SNEGSKA (reference sequence). Trimming shortened V by 3 bases and J by 0 bases, and 15 bases separated the two germline ends. This CDR3 region has 16 residues. The CDR3 sequence: CSARGRQIYSNQPQHF. The CDR3 nucleotides read TGCAGTGCTAGGGGGAGGCAGATCTATAGCAATCAGCCCCAGCATTTT.

This clonotype was observed a few times. The chain joins TRBV12-3 or TRBV12-4 to TRBJ2-7; no firm D call. The CDR3 length is 8 residues. Here the CDR3 reads CASTPSRV. CDR3 nucleotides: TGTGCCAGCACGCCCAGCCGAGTC.

The chain has TRBV20-1 and TRBJ2-1, with 8 bases identical to TRBD2. This CDR3 has 11 amino acids. Trimming at V came to 3 bases and at J to 14 bases, leaving 6 bases not matched to a gene. The germline gives CDR1 DFQATT, CDR2 SNEGSKA (reference sequence). DNA for the CDR3: TGCAGTGCTAGGGCCCGAGCGGGGGAGTTCTTC. Protein: CSARARAGEFF.

This clonotype was counted only a few times. The rearrangement links TRBV19 to TRBJ2-1; perhaps TRBD1 as D (8 bases). Germline-derived CDR1 and CDR2 are LNHDA and SQIVND (reference sequence). The CDR3 consists of 15 residues. V was pared by 5 bases and J by 6 bases, with 17 bases between. The CDR3 DNA reads TGTGCCAGTAGTTCGAGGACAGGGAGGGCCAATGAGCAGTTCTTC. Protein: CASSSRTGRANEQFF.

The CDR3 sequence: CASSARQPLYGYTF. DNA of the CDR3: TGTGCCAGCAGTGCAAGACAGCCACTTTATGGCTACACCTTC. V is TRBV12-3 or TRBV12-4 and J is TRBJ1-2, with D maybe TRBD1 (5 bases). This CDR3 is built from 14 residues. With 5 bases removed from V and 5 bases from J, the gap between germline ends came to 15 bases.

This rearrangement joins TRBV27 to TRBJ2-5; D gene unclear. Trimming left V 7 bases short and J 5 bases short, with 5 bases between. The CDR3 spans 10 residues. The V gene's germline CDR1 is MNHEY and CDR2 SMNVEV (reference sequence). The CDR3 is CASKGETQYF. CDR3 coding DNA: TGTGCCAGCAAGGGCGAGACCCAGTACTTC.

This clonotype was detected many times. V and J are TRBV29-1 and TRBJ1-3; 8 bases map to TRBD1. This CDR3 comprises 16 residues. The V gene end was trimmed by 4 bases and the J gene end by 2 bases; junction bases not matched to a gene: 10. Germline V lookup: CDR1 SQVTM, CDR2 ANQGSEA. CDR3 in amino acids: CSVASRGLGAGNTIYF. DNA for the CDR3: TGCAGCGTTGCCAGCAGGGGGCTTGGCGCTGGAAACACCATATATTTT.

The genes are TRBV25-1 and TRBJ1-2; D unresolved. V gave up 4 bases and J gave up 0 bases, with 6 bases separating them. Germline CDR1 reads MGHDK; CDR2 reads SYGVNS. The CDR3 is 13 amino acids. The CDR3 DNA is TGTGCCAGCAGTGCCGAGGCTAACTATGGCTACACCTTC. Translation gives CASSAEANYGYTF.

The chain links TRBV12-3 or TRBV12-4 to TRBJ2-7; TRBD1 is a possible D gene (6 bases). The CDR3 runs to 13 residues. V lost 6 bases and J 5 bases, leaving 14 bases between the germline ends. The CDR3 sequence is CASSKGQIDEQYV. CDR3 nucleotide sequence: TGTGCCAGCAGCAAAGGACAGATCGACGAGCAGTACGTC.

This clonotype was recorded at least ten times. The chain uses TRBV5-1 and TRBJ2-6, with a possible D match to TRBD2 (6 bases). Germline assignment: CDR1 SGHRS and CDR2 YFSETQ. The CDR3 spans 16 residues. V gave up 0 bases and J gave up 0 bases, with 7 bases separating them. CDR3 amino acids: CASSLVGSSGANVLTF. The CDR3 region has the DNA TGCGCCAGCAGCTTGGTCGGGAGCTCTGGGGCCAACGTCCTGACTTTC.

This clonotype turned up a few times. The chain employs TRBV5-5 and TRBJ2-1, with D perhaps given as TRBD1 or TRBD2 (6 bases each). The CDR3 runs 14 residues. Between the trimmed V and J ends, which lost 7 bases and 6 bases, there was a span of 17 bases. Germline V lookup: CDR1 SGHKS, CDR2 YYEKEE (reference sequence). Here the CDR3 DNA reads TGTGCCAGCTTCCTTGGGGGGCCCGGCAATGAGCAGTTCTTC. Its translation: CASFLGGPGNEQFF. The full variable domain, with the rest looked up from reference TRBV5-5 and TRBJ2-1, is DAGVTQSPTHLIKTRGQQVTLRCSPISGHKSVSWYQQVLGQGPQFIFQYYEKEERGRGNFPDRFSARQFPNYSSELNVNALLLGDSALYLCASFLGGPGNEQFFGPGTRLTVL.